A selection of T cell receptor beta chains follows, all from one sample in a study of shared clonotypes between healthy human individuals. The table came from immunoSEQ multiplex PCR; TCRdb's copy has only in-frame clones and leaves some out. The sample shows approximately 940,000 clones, approximately 76% of them seen only once. Specimen: memory CD4+ T cells sorted from blood. These receptors were obtained from a man between 18 and 29 years old in good health. Both conserved end residues are trimmed from each CDR3. The order of the fields is D gene, V gene, CDR3 protein. A D gene is named only where the DNA matches it firmly.

d_call: TRBD1
v_call: TRBV18
cdr3_aa: ASSRDRGRTDTQY

d_call: TRBD1
v_call: TRBV20-1
cdr3_aa: SASRGREQF

d_call: -
v_call: TRBV7-9
cdr3_aa: ASSLEQQETQY

d_call: -
v_call: TRBV6-1
cdr3_aa: ASSEALWGAHQPQH

d_call: TRBD1
v_call: TRBV25-1
cdr3_aa: ASSARGQGYGYT

d_call: -
v_call: TRBV6-5
cdr3_aa: ASSTVAGQGEQF

d_call: -
v_call: TRBV7-2
cdr3_aa: ASSFRGALSYEQY

d_call: -
v_call: TRBV7-2
cdr3_aa: ASSSWDPTDTQY

d_call: -
v_call: TRBV27
cdr3_aa: ASSLRQGFSGEKLF

d_call: TRBD2
v_call: TRBV29-1
cdr3_aa: SAGLRGLAGGRRPDTQY

d_call: -
v_call: TRBV7-8
cdr3_aa: ASRRQEVSYNEQF

d_call: -
v_call: TRBV5-6
cdr3_aa: ASSLPPSSRADTQY

d_call: TRBD1
v_call: TRBV5-6
cdr3_aa: ASSLVQGDAPLH

d_call: -
v_call: TRBV5-4
cdr3_aa: ASSLIGVSYNEQF

d_call: -
v_call: TRBV10-2
cdr3_aa: ASSENFAAEAF

d_call: -
v_call: TRBV28
cdr3_aa: ASSFAGAVYGYT

d_call: -
v_call: TRBV10-3
cdr3_aa: AISTANYGYT

d_call: -
v_call: TRBV2
cdr3_aa: ASSRGLTDTQY

d_call: TRBD1
v_call: TRBV6-5
cdr3_aa: ASSLGQGGNSPLH

d_call: -
v_call: TRBV27
cdr3_aa: ASSLRGNQPQH

d_call: -
v_call: TRBV19
cdr3_aa: ASSTILGSRNQPQH

d_call: -
v_call: TRBV6-5
cdr3_aa: ATRDQPSPTDTQY

d_call: TRBD1
v_call: TRBV10-3
cdr3_aa: ATQAGQGAVKLF

d_call: -
v_call: TRBV9
cdr3_aa: ASSVADTGELF

d_call: TRBD1
v_call: TRBV4-3
cdr3_aa: ASSPGQGIGGYT

d_call: TRBD1
v_call: TRBV10-1
cdr3_aa: ASSGHRDRAYNEQF

d_call: -
v_call: TRBV5-8
cdr3_aa: ASSPWTGNYNEQF

d_call: -
v_call: TRBV7-2
cdr3_aa: ASSDYGTMNTEAF

d_call: -
v_call: TRBV5-8
cdr3_aa: ASSLEGRMSQETQY

d_call: -
v_call: TRBV13
cdr3_aa: ASSLPRGGSDYGYT

d_call: -
v_call: TRBV18
cdr3_aa: ASSDEPGAGGYT

d_call: -
v_call: TRBV20-1
cdr3_aa: SAPYASEAF

d_call: -
v_call: TRBV28
cdr3_aa: ASMLGDYGYT

d_call: -
v_call: TRBV4-3
cdr3_aa: ASSQPPPGANVLT

d_call: -
v_call: TRBV7-9
cdr3_aa: ASSREGQPQH

d_call: -
v_call: TRBV11-2
cdr3_aa: ATSPGQSYNEQF

d_call: -
v_call: TRBV2
cdr3_aa: ASSEEGYLVTYEQY

d_call: -
v_call: TRBV18
cdr3_aa: ASSQKGGGKYEQY

d_call: -
v_call: TRBV9
cdr3_aa: ASSVGQGGTDTQY

d_call: TRBD2
v_call: TRBV5-1
cdr3_aa: ASSPPSGGTDTQY

d_call: -
v_call: TRBV18
cdr3_aa: ASSPLPTGTQQY

d_call: -
v_call: TRBV5-6
cdr3_aa: ASNAGAGTGELF

d_call: -
v_call: TRBV6-5
cdr3_aa: ASSSPRLELSNEQF

d_call: -
v_call: TRBV7-2
cdr3_aa: ASSPDREKLF

d_call: -
v_call: TRBV19
cdr3_aa: ASSIGSHAADTQY

d_call: -
v_call: TRBV19
cdr3_aa: ASSPAVNQPQH

d_call: TRBD1
v_call: TRBV7-2
cdr3_aa: ASSLAQGLGWNTIY

d_call: -
v_call: TRBV9
cdr3_aa: ASSVEGGVPSYEQY

d_call: TRBD1
v_call: TRBV28
cdr3_aa: ASSVPGQGLTEAF

d_call: -
v_call: TRBV5-1
cdr3_aa: ASSLGQKSGANVLT

d_call: -
v_call: TRBV6-6
cdr3_aa: ASSSGPGGNTIY

d_call: -
v_call: TRBV7-2
cdr3_aa: ASSLMGGAETQY

d_call: TRBD1
v_call: TRBV6-1
cdr3_aa: ASSVSPGQGTEQY

d_call: -
v_call: TRBV29-1
cdr3_aa: SVASSGGGPSEQY

d_call: TRBD1
v_call: TRBV10-1
cdr3_aa: ASRGQGAGELF

d_call: TRBD1
v_call: TRBV11-3
cdr3_aa: ASSTRTGGSYNEQF

d_call: TRBD1
v_call: TRBV25-1
cdr3_aa: ASSGGTGSYEQY

d_call: TRBD2
v_call: TRBV6-6
cdr3_aa: ASSPRLAGSRNEQF